A selection of T cell receptor beta chains follows, all from one sample in a study of Ad26.COV2.S vaccination and SARS-CoV-2 variants. The assay was immunoSEQ multiplex PCR, and TCRdb's table has in-frame clones only and misses some. The sample has over 200,000 clones; roughly 90% are singletons. Material: peripheral blood, obtained in a trial of Ad26.COV2.S vaccine versus placebo. All receptors come from a person between 18 and 60 years old who received the Ad26.COV2.S COVID-19 vaccine or a placebo. Each CDR3 is given with its conserved first and last residue. The D gene is left open where the match is weak. For some rows the clone size is stated as once, few or many, or as a class when expanded; others skip it.

size,D,J,V,CDR3,DNA
-,TRBD1,TRBJ2-5,TRBV19,CASSTGQGVGETQYF,TGTGCCAGTAGTACTGGACAGGGGGTGGGAGAGACCCAGTACTTC
many,-,TRBJ1-1,TRBV18,CASSPPNRVEAFF,TGTGCCAGCTCACCACCGAACAGGGTTGAAGCTTTCTTT
-,TRBD1,TRBJ2-7,TRBV12-5,CASGGGLTGKGVSYEQYF,TGTGCTAGTGGTGGGGGCCTGACAGGGAAAGGAGTGAGCTACGAGCAGTACTTC
few,TRBD1,TRBJ2-7,TRBV7-6,CASSTRVQGAPIYEQYF,TGTGCCAGCAGTACCCGGGTCCAGGGGGCTCCAATCTACGAGCAGTACTTC
-,-,TRBJ2-5,TRBV18,CASSPRGETQYF,TGTGCCAGCTCCCCACGGGGTGAGACCCAGTACTTC
-,TRBD2,TRBJ2-7,TRBV13,CASSPLLAGGLYEQYF,TGTGCCAGCAGCCCGCTCTTAGCGGGAGGGCTCTACGAGCAGTACTTC
-,-,TRBJ2-1,TRBV5-1,CASSPGREQFF,TGCGCCAGCAGCCCCGGACGGGAGCAGTTCTTC
-,TRBD2,TRBJ2-1,TRBV18,CASSPPVGLAGATSYNEQFF,TGTGCCAGCTCACCACCGGTGGGACTAGCGGGGGCCACCTCCTACAATGAGCAGTTCTTC
-,-,TRBJ1-1,TRBV5-6,CASSFRGKKNTEAFF,TGTGCCAGCAGCTTTCGAGGAAAGAAGAACACTGAAGCTTTCTTT
-,-,TRBJ2-1,TRBV7-2,CASSPIQMSSYNEQFF,TGTGCCAGCAGCCCGATACAGATGAGCTCCTACAATGAGCAGTTCTTC
-,-,TRBJ2-5,TRBV10-3,CAIRSDLNPQDTTEAQYF,TGTGCCATCAGATCAGACCTAAACCCACAGGATACCACCGAGGCCCAGTACTTC
-,-,TRBJ1-1,TRBV30,CAWTEPGFGSGAFF,TGTGCCTGGACCGAACCGGGGTTTGGGTCTGGAGCTTTCTTT
few,TRBD1,TRBJ2-1,TRBV25-1,CASSDTRQGYEQFF,TGTGCCAGCAGTGACACCCGACAGGGGTATGAGCAGTTCTTC
-,-,TRBJ2-7,TRBV2,CASSELAILDEQYF,TGTGCCAGCAGTGAACTGGCCATTTTGGACGAGCAGTACTTC
-,-,TRBJ2-3,TRBV28,CASSLFLTDFSTDTQYF,TGTGCCAGCAGTTTATTCCTGACGGATTTTAGCACAGATACGCAGTATTTT
once,-,TRBJ2-1,TRBV6-1,CASSEGTSNEQFF,TGTGCCAGCAGTGAAGGGACATCCAATGAGCAGTTCTTC
-,-,TRBJ1-1,TRBV7-6,CASSLVSGEISTEAFF,TGTGCCAGCAGCTTAGTTTCTGGGGAGATATCCACTGAAGCTTTCTTT
-,-,TRBJ2-2,TRBV9,CASSVVGTANTGELFF,TGTGCCAGCAGCGTAGTAGGAACTGCGAACACCGGGGAGCTGTTTTTT
once,-,TRBJ1-2,TRBV7-8,CASTPTGSYGYTF,TGTGCCAGCACCCCGACAGGAAGCTATGGCTACACCTTC
-,-,TRBJ1-6,TRBV15,CASREALDSPLHF,TGTGCCAGCAGGGAGGCCCTGGATTCACCCCTCCACTTT
once,-,TRBJ1-3,TRBV3-1/TRBV3-2,CASSLKGRVSGNTIYF,TGTGCCAGCAGCTTAAAGGGACGGGTCTCTGGAAACACCATATATTTT
once,TRBD2,TRBJ2-1,TRBV7-3,CASSSISGVNNEQFF,TGTGCCAGCAGCTCCATTAGCGGGGTAAACAATGAGCAGTTCTTC
-,-,TRBJ1-4,TRBV30,CAWSNSEKLFF,TGTGCCTGGAGTAACTCTGAAAAACTGTTTTTT
-,-,TRBJ2-6,TRBV13,CASSPTSGANVLTF,TGTGCCAGCAGTCCCACGTCTGGGGCCAACGTCCTGACTTTC
-,TRBD2,TRBJ2-1,TRBV7-9,CASSWTSGRNNEQFF,TGTGCCAGCAGCTGGACTAGCGGGAGAAACAATGAGCAGTTCTTC
-,TRBD2,TRBJ2-5,TRBV7-3,CASSYDLGGETQYF,TGTGCCAGCAGTTATGACTTGGGAGGGGAGACCCAGTACTTC
-,TRBD2,TRBJ2-1,TRBV3-1/TRBV3-2,CASSHTSGHNEQFF,TGTGCCAGCAGCCATACTAGCGGGCACAATGAGCAGTTCTTC
-,-,TRBJ2-7,TRBV30,CAWRARGLTYEQYF,TGTGCCTGGAGAGCCAGGGGTCTTACCTACGAGCAGTACTTC
-,TRBD2,TRBJ2-7,TRBV29-1,CSVLERDVEQYF,TGCAGCGTTCTGGAGCGGGATGTCGAGCAGTACTTC
-,-,TRBJ2-7,TRBV5-6,CASSLASGHEQYF,TGTGCCAGCAGCTTGGCCTCTGGCCACGAGCAGTACTTC
-,TRBD2,TRBJ2-7,TRBV5-4,CASSYIAGSHYEQYF,TGTGCCAGCAGCTATATAGCGGGGTCCCACTACGAGCAGTACTTC
-,-,TRBJ2-5,TRBV11-3,CASSLNAETQYF,TGTGCCAGCAGCTTAAATGCGGAGACCCAGTACTTC
-,-,TRBJ2-1,TRBV25-1,CASSATGYNEQFF,TGTGCCAGCAGTGCCACAGGGTACAATGAGCAGTTCTTC
-,-,TRBJ1-2,TRBV12-3/TRBV12-4,CASSLAGESGYTF,TGTGCCAGCAGTTTGGCAGGGGAGAGTGGCTACACCTTC
-,-,TRBJ1-4,TRBV30,CAWTVGGAGEKLFF,TGTGCCTGGACCGTCGGGGGGGCTGGGGAAAAACTGTTTTTT
-,-,TRBJ2-6,TRBV18,CASSPYGGANVLTF,TGTGCCAGCTCCCCATATGGCGGGGCCAACGTCCTGACTTTC
-,TRBD2,TRBJ2-7,TRBV2,CASSEYQGLVVYEQYF,TGTGCCAGCAGTGAATATCAGGGACTAGTAGTCTACGAGCAGTACTTC
-,-,TRBJ1-1,TRBV9,CASSVAHRVITEAFF,TGTGCCAGCAGCGTAGCGCACAGGGTTATCACTGAAGCTTTCTTT
once,-,TRBJ1-5,TRBV19,CASTPWASSNQPQHF,TGTGCCAGTACCCCCTGGGCAAGCAGCAATCAGCCCCAGCATTTT
-,-,TRBJ2-5,TRBV7-9,CASSLAQETQYF,TGTGCCAGCAGCTTAGCTCAAGAGACCCAGTACTTC
-,TRBD1,TRBJ1-4,TRBV19,CASKGQSNEKLFF,TGTGCCAGTAAGGGACAGTCTAATGAAAAACTGTTTTTT
-,TRBD1,TRBJ1-2,TRBV5-5,CASSLTGQGEGYTF,TGTGCCAGCAGCTTGACGGGACAGGGGGAGGGCTACACCTTC
-,TRBD1,TRBJ1-4,TRBV27,CARGTEIIGEKLFF,TGTGCCCGAGGGACAGAAATTATCGGCGAAAAACTGTTTTTT
-,-,TRBJ2-1,TRBV7-3,CASSSPGVSYNEQFF,TGTGCCAGCAGCTCCCCCGGGGTCTCCTACAATGAGCAGTTCTTC
-,-,TRBJ1-3,TRBV2,CASSEGTVDSGNTIYF,TGTGCCAGCAGTGAAGGGACGGTGGACTCTGGAAACACCATATATTTT
-,-,TRBJ2-1,TRBV5-1,CASSYDRGNEQFF,TGCGCCAGCAGCTACGACCGTGGAAATGAGCAGTTCTTC
-,TRBD1,TRBJ2-1,TRBV24-1,CATTRQGASDRSYNEQFF,TGTGCCACCACTCGACAGGGGGCTAGCGACCGCTCCTACAATGAGCAGTTCTTC
-,-,TRBJ2-7,TRBV13,CASSEDRYSYEQYF,TGTGCCAGCAGCGAAGACAGGTACTCCTACGAGCAGTACTTC
-,-,TRBJ1-6,TRBV7-6,CASSATTGSLNSPLHF,TGTGCCAGCAGCGCGACCACCGGGAGCCTTAATTCACCCCTCCACTTT
-,TRBD1,TRBJ2-7,TRBV28,CASSRDSSYEQYF,TGTGCCAGCAGTCGGGACAGCTCCTACGAGCAGTACTTC
-,-,TRBJ1-5,TRBV4-1,CASSPLFNQPQHF,TGCGCCAGCAGCCCCCTTTTCAATCAGCCCCAGCATTTT
-,TRBD1,TRBJ2-2,TRBV7-3,CASAPGGTGELFF,TGTGCCAGCGCTCCAGGGGGAACCGGGGAGCTGTTTTTT
-,TRBD1,TRBJ2-7,TRBV7-7,CASSVDRGREQYF,TGTGCTAGCAGCGTAGACAGGGGGCGAGAGCAGTACTTC